What follows are 25 T cell receptor beta chains derived from one specimen sequenced in a study of blood T cell repertoires in COVID-19. Clones were read by immunoSEQ multiplex PCR, and TCRdb kept only the in-frame ones, dropping some. In the table there are 120,000 to 150,000 clones, roughly 84% of which are singletons. The sequencing sample was made of PBMCs or T cells enriched from blood (not recorded which). These receptors were collected from a woman aged 45 to 65 who had been exposed to COVID-19.

This clone was detected a few times. The same CDR3 arises from other DNA sequences in this sample as well. The chain employs TRBV19 and TRBJ1-1; a possible D gene is TRBD1 (5 bases). Trimming cost V 0 bases and J 5 bases, with 13 bases left between them. The CDR3 has 15 residues. In germline, CDR1 is LNHDA, CDR2 SQIVND (reference sequence). DNA of the CDR3: TGTGCCAGTAGTATAGATCTGGGCGGGGGAACTGAAGCTTTCTTT. Protein sequence: CASSIDLGGGTEAFF.

The rearrangement uses TRBV21-1 and TRBJ1-5; the table's D call, TRBD1, has no DNA check behind it. TRBV21-1 is designated a pseudogene. The CDR3 consists of 13 residues. The CDR3 bases are TGTGCCAGCAGCACGACAGGGGATCAGCCCCAGCATTTT. Translation gives CASSTTGDQPQHF.

V usage is TRBV7-8 and J usage is TRBJ2-1; maybe TRBD2 (6 bases). The CDR3 consists of 17 residues. V was cut by 2 bases and J by 5 bases, with 19 bases left in between. The germline V gene encodes CDR1 SGHVS and CDR2 FQNEAQ. In DNA form, the CDR3 reads TGTGCCAGCAGCTTATATCTTCGCGGGGAGCTAAACAATGAGCAGTTCTTC. This sequence encodes CASSLYLRGELNNEQFF.

This clone turned up a few times. The chain couples TRBV25-1 to TRBJ1-6; maybe TRBD1 (5 bases). The CDR3 has 14 amino acids. CDR1 MGHDK and CDR2 SYGVNS come from the germline V gene. Between the trimmed V and J ends, which lost 2 bases and 8 bases, there was a span of 10 bases. DNA of the CDR3: TGTGCCAGCAGTGAAGGCAGGGTTGATTCACCCCTCCACTTT. Its protein is CASSEGRVDSPLHF.

The chain carries TRBV27 and TRBJ2-7, with TRBD2 identical over 9 bases. J gave up 5 bases and V 4 bases, and 9 bases lay outside the gene matches. CDR1 and CDR2 from the germline V gene are MNHEY and SMNVEV (reference sequence). This CDR3 has 15 amino acids. The DNA of the CDR3 is TGTGCCAGCAGTTCGCGGACTAGCGTGAGAAACGAGCAGTACTTC. Translation gives CASSSRTSVRNEQYF.

CDR3 loop: CASSLPGQGTSYEQYF. CDR3 nucleotides: TGTGCCAGCAGCCTACCCGGACAGGGCACCTCCTACGAGCAGTACTTC. The chain joins TRBV6-2 or TRBV6-3 to TRBJ2-7, with 8 bases fitting TRBD1. Unmatched junction bases numbered 10, after V lost 6 bases and J lost 0 bases. Germline values: CDR1 MNHEY, CDR2 SVGEGT. The CDR3 is 16 amino acids.

This clone showed up just a few times. V is TRBV4-2 and J is TRBJ1-4, with TRBD1 matching 7 bases. The J segment lost 2 bases and the V segment lost 4 bases, leaving 7 bases of the junction unmatched. Germline CDR1 LGHNA, CDR2 YNFKEQ. There are 16 residues in the CDR3. The CDR3 here is CASSPQVGGTNEKLFF. DNA for the CDR3: TGTGCCAGCAGCCCCCAGGTAGGGGGCACTAATGAAAAACTGTTTTTT.

This clone was seen just once. V gene TRBV18 combines with J gene TRBJ2-1; 7 bases line up with TRBD2. The CDR3 consists of 17 residues. CDR1 and CDR2 (germline): KGHSH, LQKENI. V trimming: 3 bases; J trimming: 2 bases; junction bases outside the gene matches: 10. This CDR3 is CASSPIPASGTYNEQFF. CDR3 DNA: TGTGCCAGCTCACCCATTCCCGCTAGCGGTACCTACAATGAGCAGTTCTTC.

The chain employs TRBV12-3 or TRBV12-4 and TRBJ2-1; D is uncertain. This CDR3 is 13 amino acids long. V lost 3 bases and J lost 6, with 9 bases in between. CDR3 coding DNA: TGTGCCAGCAGTTTTAGTTCCCCCAATGAGCAGTTCTTC. It yields the protein CASSFSSPNEQFF.

The chain recombines TRBV9 with TRBJ2-2, with a tentative D call TRBD2 (5 bases). The CDR3 has 12 amino acids. V lost 4 bases and J 7 bases, leaving 8 bases between the germline ends. CDR1 and CDR2 from the germline V gene are SGDLS and YYNGEE. CDR3 sequence: CASSPAGGELFF. The CDR3 nucleotides are TGTGCCAGCAGCCCGGCGGGCGGGGAGCTGTTTTTT.

The chain employs TRBV5-1 and TRBJ2-3; TRBD1 is a possible D gene (6 bases). The germline CDR1 and CDR2 sequences are SGHRS and YFSETQ. Trimming left V 0 bases short and J 2 bases short, with 13 bases between. The length of the CDR3 is 16 residues. CDR3 sequence: CASSLVGQGYTDTQYF. Written as DNA, the CDR3 is TGCGCCAGCAGCTTGGTGGGGCAGGGGTACACAGATACGCAGTATTTT.

J is TRBJ1-2 and V is TRBV11-1; no clear D. V was cut by 5 bases and J by 6 bases, with 19 bases left in between. The CDR3 contains 15 residues. Germline lookup yields CDR1 SGHAT and CDR2 FQDESV (reference sequence). The CDR3 spells CASSARERARNGYTF. The CDR3 nucleotides read TGTGCCAGCAGCGCCCGTGAGAGGGCTCGGAATGGCTACACCTTC.

The genes are TRBV5-6 and TRBJ1-1, with D unresolved. V dropped 4 bases and J dropped 2 bases, with 15 bases sitting between them. The CDR3 is 15 amino acids. Germline CDR1 is SGHDT and CDR2 is YYEEEE. In DNA, the CDR3 is TGTGCCAGCAGCGCGGTTTTGACTCTTAACACTGAAGCTTTCTTT. Protein sequence: CASSAVLTLNTEAFF.

The chain has TRBV9 and TRBJ1-3, with TRBD1 matching over 7 bases. V lost 0 bases to trimming and J lost 1 base; unmatched junction nucleotides: 1. The CDR3 spans 15 residues. Per the germline V gene, CDR1 is SGDLS and CDR2 is YYNGEE. The DNA of the CDR3 is TGTGCCAGCAGCGTAGAGACAGGGTCTGGAAACACCATATATTTT. Protein: CASSVETGSGNTIYF. The entire variable domain, with the rest obtained from reference TRBV9 and TRBJ1-3, is as follows: DSGVTQTPKHLITATGQRVTLRCSPRSGDLSVYWYQQSLDQGLQFLIQYYNGEERAKGNILERFSAQQFPDLHSELNLSSLELGDSALYFCASSVETGSGNTIYFGEGSWLTVV.

V usage is TRBV9 and J usage is TRBJ1-2; D is unresolved. The CDR3 totals 15 residues. V dropped 5 bases and J dropped 8 bases, with 22 bases sitting between them. Per the germline V gene, CDR1 is SGDLS and CDR2 is YYNGEE. The CDR3 spells CASRPGSPTLRGYTF. Written as DNA, the CDR3 is TGTGCCAGCAGGCCCGGGAGTCCGACACTGAGAGGCTACACCTTC.

The V call is TRBV6-6, the J call TRBJ1-5; D possibly corresponds to TRBD1 (5 bases). The V end was cut by 4 bases, the J end by 3 bases, with 10 bases between. CDR3 length: 14 residues. From germline, CDR1 is MNHNY and CDR2 SVGAGI (reference sequence). The CDR3 nucleotides are TGTGCCAGCAGTTTGACAGCTACCAATCAGCCCCAGCATTTT. As protein: CASSLTATNQPQHF.

V and J are TRBV5-1 and TRBJ1-1; 7 bases fit TRBD1. The CDR3 is 14 amino acids. Germline lookup yields CDR1 SGHRS and CDR2 YFSETQ. J lost 8 bases, V lost 0 bases, and 7 bases had no gene match. The CDR3: CASSLVGGADEAFF. The CDR3 DNA sequence: TGCGCCAGCAGCTTGGTAGGGGGCGCGGACGAAGCTTTCTTT.

The chain recombines TRBV5-6 with TRBJ2-5, with 7 bases lining up with TRBD2. Germline V gives CDR1 SGHDT, CDR2 YYEEEE. Trimming removed 4 bases from V and 4 bases from J; junction bases left unmatched: 7. The CDR3 runs 14 residues. In nucleotides, the CDR3 is TGTGCCAGCAGCCCTGGACTAGGAAGAGAGACCCAGTACTTC. Translated: CASSPGLGRETQYF.

The chain employs TRBV25-1 and TRBJ1-6; 7 nucleotides agree with TRBD1. In germline, CDR1 is MGHDK, CDR2 SYGVNS. Trimming removed 5 bases from V and 9 bases from J; junction bases left unmatched: 7. This CDR3 spans 14 amino acids. CDR3 sequence reads: CASSPLRQGSPLHF. CDR3 nucleotide sequence: TGTGCCAGCAGTCCCCTGAGACAGGGTTCACCCCTCCACTTT.

The J gene is TRBJ2-2, the V gene TRBV19; D gene unclear. Trimming took 1 base from V and 2 from J, leaving 11 bases between them. CDR1 and CDR2 (germline): LNHDA, SQIVND (reference sequence). This CDR3 spans 16 amino acids. The CDR3 loop is CASSIVAPFNTGELFF. The CDR3 nucleotides read TGTGCCAGTAGTATAGTAGCCCCGTTTAACACCGGGGAGCTGTTTTTT. The full variable domain, in which reference TRBV19 and TRBJ2-2 provide the parts outside the CDR3, is DGGITQSPKYLFRKEGQNVTLSCEQNLNHDAMYWYRQDPGQGLRLIYYSQIVNDFQKGDIAEGYSVSREKKESFPLTVTSAQKNPTAFYLCASSIVAPFNTGELFFGEGSRLTVL.

V gene TRBV6-5 combines with J gene TRBJ1-6; 7 bases are a match to TRBD1. Germline V gene data show CDR1 as MNHEY and CDR2 as SVGAGI. This CDR3 spans 16 amino acids. The V gene end was trimmed by 3 bases and the J gene end by 3 bases; junction bases not matched to a gene: 5. This CDR3 reads CASSYEQGRYNSPLHF. The DNA of the CDR3 is TGTGCCAGCAGTTATGAACAGGGGCGCTATAATTCACCCCTCCACTTT.

The chain has TRBV7-2 and TRBJ2-3, with 11 nucleotides matching TRBD2. The CDR3 totals 15 residues. CDR1 is SGHTA and CDR2 is FQGNSA in the germline V gene. V gave up 5 bases and J gave up 5 bases; unmatched junction bases: 6. The CDR3 is CASSPSLAGGDTQYF. Here the CDR3 DNA reads TGTGCCAGCAGCCCCAGTCTAGCGGGAGGAGATACGCAGTATTTT.

CDR3 amino acids: CASSQGTGYNEQFF. In nucleotides, the CDR3 is TGTGCCAGCAGCCAGGGCACTGGATACAATGAGCAGTTCTTC. V and J are TRBV4-2 and TRBJ2-1; no definite D call. The CDR3 covers 14 residues. The germline gives CDR1 LGHNA, CDR2 YNFKEQ. The V end was cut by 3 bases, the J end by 4 bases, with 10 bases between.

The rearrangement links TRBV7-3 to TRBJ1-6; tentative D call: TRBD1 (5 bases). Trimming pared 5 bases from V and 9 bases from J, leaving 11 bases between. The CDR3 covers 13 residues. The V gene's germline CDR1 is SGHTA and CDR2 FQGTGA. As DNA, the CDR3 is TGTGCCAGCAGCCCCTGGGGGGGTTCACCCCTCCACTTT. It specifies CASSPWGGSPLHF.

This sequence joins TRBV18 and TRBJ1-2; 10 nucleotides line up with TRBD1. V was clipped by 1 base and J by 4 bases; unmatched bases: 6. This CDR3 region has 16 residues. Germline CDR1 and CDR2: KGHSH and LQKENI. CDR3 region: CASSPLSTGGSYGYTF. CDR3 coding DNA: TGTGCCAGCTCACCACTTTCGACAGGGGGCAGCTATGGCTACACCTTC.